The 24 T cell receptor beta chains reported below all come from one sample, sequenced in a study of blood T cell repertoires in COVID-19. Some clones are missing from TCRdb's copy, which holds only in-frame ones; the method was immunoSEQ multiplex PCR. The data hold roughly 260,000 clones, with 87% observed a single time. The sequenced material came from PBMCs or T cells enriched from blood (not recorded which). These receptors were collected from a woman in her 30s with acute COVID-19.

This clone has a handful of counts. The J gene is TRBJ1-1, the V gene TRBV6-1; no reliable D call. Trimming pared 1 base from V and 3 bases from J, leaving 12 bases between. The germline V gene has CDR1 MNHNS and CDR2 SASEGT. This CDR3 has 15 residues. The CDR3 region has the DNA TGTGCCAGCAGTGAAGGAGGGAATCAGGACACTGAAGCTTTCTTT. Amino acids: CASSEGGNQDTEAFF.

CDR3 residues: CASSEVGATESEQYF. CDR3 sequence (DNA): TGTGCCAGCAGTGAGGTAGGGGCCACGGAGTCCGAGCAGTACTTC. The V call is TRBV25-1, the J call TRBJ2-7; D possibly corresponds to TRBD1 (5 bases). CDR1 is MGHDK, CDR2 SYGVNS, per germline. The CDR3 is 15 amino acids. V was trimmed by 3 bases and J by 6 bases, leaving 18 bases between them.

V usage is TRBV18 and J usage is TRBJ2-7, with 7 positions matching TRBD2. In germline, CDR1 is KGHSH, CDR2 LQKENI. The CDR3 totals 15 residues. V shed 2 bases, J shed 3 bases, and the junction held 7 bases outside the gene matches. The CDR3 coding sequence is TGTGCCAGCTCACCAATAAGCCGGGGGGTCTACGAGCAGTACTTC. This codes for CASSPISRGVYEQYF.

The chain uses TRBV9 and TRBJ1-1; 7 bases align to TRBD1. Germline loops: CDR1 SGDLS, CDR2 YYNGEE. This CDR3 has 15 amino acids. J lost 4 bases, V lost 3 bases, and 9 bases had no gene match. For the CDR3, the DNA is TGTGCCAGCAGCGGCCGTCAGGGGGTCCCCACTGAAGCTTTCTTT. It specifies CASSGRQGVPTEAFF. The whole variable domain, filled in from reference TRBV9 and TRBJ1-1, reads DSGVTQTPKHLITATGQRVTLRCSPRSGDLSVYWYQQSLDQGLQFLIQYYNGEERAKGNILERFSAQQFPDLHSELNLSSLELGDSALYFCASSGRQGVPTEAFFGQGTRLTVV.

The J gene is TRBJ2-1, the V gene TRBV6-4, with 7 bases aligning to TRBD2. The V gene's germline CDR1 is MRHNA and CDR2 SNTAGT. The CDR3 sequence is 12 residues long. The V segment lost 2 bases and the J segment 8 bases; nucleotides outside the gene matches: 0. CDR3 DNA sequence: TGTGCCAGCAGTGACGGGAGGGATGAGCAGTTCTTC. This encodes CASSDGRDEQFF.

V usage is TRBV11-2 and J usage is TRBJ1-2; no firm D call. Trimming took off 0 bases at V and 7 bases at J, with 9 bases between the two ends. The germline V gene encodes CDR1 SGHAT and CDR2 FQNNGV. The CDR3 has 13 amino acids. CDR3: CASSLDEGSGYTF. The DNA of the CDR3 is TGTGCCAGCAGCTTAGATGAGGGATCTGGCTACACCTTC.

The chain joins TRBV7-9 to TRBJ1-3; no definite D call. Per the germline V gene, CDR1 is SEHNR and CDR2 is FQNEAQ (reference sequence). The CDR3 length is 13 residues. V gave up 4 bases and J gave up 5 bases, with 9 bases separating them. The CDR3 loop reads CASSSLQRNTIYF. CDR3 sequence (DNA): TGTGCCAGCAGCTCTCTACAGCGAAACACCATATATTTT.

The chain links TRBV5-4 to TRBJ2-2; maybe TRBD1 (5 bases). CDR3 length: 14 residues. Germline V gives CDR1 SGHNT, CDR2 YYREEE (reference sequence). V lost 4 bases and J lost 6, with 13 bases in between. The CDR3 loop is CASSGRVEAGELFF. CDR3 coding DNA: TGTGCCAGCAGCGGCAGGGTAGAAGCCGGGGAGCTGTTTTTT.

CDR3 sequence reads: CASSSGTDEKLFF. The DNA of the CDR3 is TGCGCCAGCAGCTCAGGCACGGATGAAAAACTGTTTTTT. J is TRBJ1-4 and V is TRBV5-1; D gene uncertain. Between the trimmed V and J ends, which lost 3 bases and 6 bases, there was a span of 9 bases. The CDR3 is 13 residues long. Germline-derived CDR1 and CDR2 are SGHRS and YFSETQ.

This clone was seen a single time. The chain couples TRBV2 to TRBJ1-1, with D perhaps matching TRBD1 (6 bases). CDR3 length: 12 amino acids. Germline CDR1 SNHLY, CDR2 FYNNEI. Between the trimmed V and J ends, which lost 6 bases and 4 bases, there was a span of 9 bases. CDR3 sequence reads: CASRGAPTEAFF. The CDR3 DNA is TGTGCCAGCAGGGGGGCGCCCACTGAAGCTTTCTTT.

The CDR3 DNA sequence: TGCAGTGCTAGTCTGGACAGTTCTAGCACAGATACGCAGTATTTT. Translation: CSASLDSSSTDTQYF. V is TRBV20-1 and J is TRBJ2-3; TRBD1 is a possible D gene (6 bases). CDR1 and CDR2 (germline): DFQATT, SNEGSKA (reference sequence). V was pared by 3 bases and J by 0 bases, with 13 bases between. The CDR3 spans 15 residues.

CDR3 residues: CASRPGGQQNTEAFF. The DNA of the CDR3 is TGTGCCAGCAGGCCAGGAGGGCAGCAGAACACTGAAGCTTTCTTT. This chain connects TRBV7-9 to TRBJ1-1; no clear D gene. Germline V gene lookup returns CDR1 SEHNR and CDR2 FQNEAQ (reference sequence). The CDR3 totals 15 residues. V dropped 6 bases and J dropped 1 base, with 15 bases sitting between them.

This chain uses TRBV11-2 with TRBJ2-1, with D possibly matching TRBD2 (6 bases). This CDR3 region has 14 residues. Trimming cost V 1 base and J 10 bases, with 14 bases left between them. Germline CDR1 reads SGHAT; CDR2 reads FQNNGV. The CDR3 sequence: CASSLAPRGKEQFF. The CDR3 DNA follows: TGTGCCAGCAGCTTAGCCCCCCGGGGGAAAGAGCAGTTCTTC.

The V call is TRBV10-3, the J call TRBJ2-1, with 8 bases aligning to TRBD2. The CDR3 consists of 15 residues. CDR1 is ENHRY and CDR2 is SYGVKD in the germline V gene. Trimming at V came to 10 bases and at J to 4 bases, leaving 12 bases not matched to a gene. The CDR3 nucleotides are TGTGCCAGCGCGGGGGGCCTTACCGTATACAATGAGCAGTTCTTC. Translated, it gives CASAGGLTVYNEQFF.

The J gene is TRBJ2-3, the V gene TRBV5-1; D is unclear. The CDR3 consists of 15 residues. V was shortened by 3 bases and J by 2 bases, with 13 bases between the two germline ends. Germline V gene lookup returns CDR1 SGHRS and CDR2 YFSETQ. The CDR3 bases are TGCGCCAGCAGCTCCCTCATGACATTCACAGATACGCAGTATTTT. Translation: CASSSLMTFTDTQYF.

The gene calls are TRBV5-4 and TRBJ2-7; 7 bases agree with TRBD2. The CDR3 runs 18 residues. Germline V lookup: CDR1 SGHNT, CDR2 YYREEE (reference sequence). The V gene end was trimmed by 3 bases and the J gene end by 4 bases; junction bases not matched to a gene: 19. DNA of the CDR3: TGTGCCAGCAGCTGGGGGAGCGGGGACGCCCTACGGCCTTACGAGCAGTACTTC. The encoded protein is CASSWGSGDALRPYEQYF.

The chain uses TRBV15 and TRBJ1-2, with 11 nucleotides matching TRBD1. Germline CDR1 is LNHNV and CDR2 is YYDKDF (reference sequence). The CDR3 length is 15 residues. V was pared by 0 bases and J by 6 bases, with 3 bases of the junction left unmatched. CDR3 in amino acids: CATSRDRTGGNGYTF. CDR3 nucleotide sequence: TGTGCCACCAGCAGAGACCGGACAGGGGGCAATGGCTACACCTTC.

The CDR3 nucleotides read TGTGCCAGCAGTATACAGGGGGCGCCCGGCTACACCTTC. Translating gives CASSIQGAPGYTF. The chain has TRBV3-1 (or the pseudogene TRBV3-2) and TRBJ1-2; TRBD1 agrees at 9 bases. The V and J ends lost 6 bases and 8 bases, in that order; junction bases with no gene match: 7. This CDR3 region has 13 residues. CDR1 is LGHDT, CDR2 YNNKEL, per germline (reference sequence).

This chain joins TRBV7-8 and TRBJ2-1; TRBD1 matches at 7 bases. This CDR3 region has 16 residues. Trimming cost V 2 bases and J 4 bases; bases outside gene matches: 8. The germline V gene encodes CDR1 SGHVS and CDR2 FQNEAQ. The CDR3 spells CASSLRRTGVYNEQFF. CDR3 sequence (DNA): TGTGCCAGCAGCTTACGAAGGACAGGTGTATACAATGAGCAGTTCTTC.

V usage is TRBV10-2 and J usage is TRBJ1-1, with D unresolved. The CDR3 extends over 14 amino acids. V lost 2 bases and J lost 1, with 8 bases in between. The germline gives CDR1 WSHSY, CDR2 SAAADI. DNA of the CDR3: TGCGCCAGCAGTGAGCATCTCAGGAACACTGAAGCTTTCTTT. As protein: CASSEHLRNTEAFF.

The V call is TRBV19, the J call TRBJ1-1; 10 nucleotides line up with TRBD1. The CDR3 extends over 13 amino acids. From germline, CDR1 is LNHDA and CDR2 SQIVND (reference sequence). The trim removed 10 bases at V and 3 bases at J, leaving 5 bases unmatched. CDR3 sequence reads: CAITDRGDTEAFF. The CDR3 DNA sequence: TGTGCCATTACGGACAGGGGGGACACTGAAGCTTTCTTT.

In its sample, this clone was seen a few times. For the CDR3, the DNA is TGCGCCAGCAGCCAAGGAGGCCAGGGGCGCGGGAACTATGGCTACACCTTC. Protein: CASSQGGQGRGNYGYTF. The chain joins TRBV4-1 to TRBJ1-2; D might be TRBD1 (6 bases). The CDR3 runs 17 residues. V dropped 1 base and J dropped 2 bases, with 17 bases sitting between them. Looked up from germline, CDR1 is MGHRA and CDR2 is YSYEKL.

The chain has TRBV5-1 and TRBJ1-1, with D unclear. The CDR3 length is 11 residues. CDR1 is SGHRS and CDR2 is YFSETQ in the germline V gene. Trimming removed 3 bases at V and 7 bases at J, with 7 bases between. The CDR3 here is CASSWEGEAFF. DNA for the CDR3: TGCGCCAGCAGCTGGGAGGGTGAAGCTTTCTTT.

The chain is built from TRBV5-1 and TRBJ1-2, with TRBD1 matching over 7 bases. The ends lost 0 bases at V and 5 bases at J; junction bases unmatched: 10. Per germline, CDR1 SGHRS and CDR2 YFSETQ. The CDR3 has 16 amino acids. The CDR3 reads CASSLVTGQSFYGYTF. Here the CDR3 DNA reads TGCGCCAGCAGCTTGGTTACGGGACAGTCTTTTTATGGCTACACCTTC.